The rows below give T cell receptor beta chains drawn from one sample of a study of blood T cell repertoires in COVID-19. The repertoire was sequenced with immunoSEQ multiplex PCR; TCRdb's copy has only in-frame clones and lacks some. The repertoire holds some 260,000 clones, with around 90% as singletons. The material sequenced was peripheral blood. The receptors come from a young man with active or convalescent COVID-19. The CDR3 runs from the conserved cysteine through the conserved F or W.

>TRBJ2-1|TRBV24-1
CATSEAGGLMNEQFF
>TRBJ2-5|TRBV15
CATSGWTSGGAPETQYF
>TRBJ1-2|TRBV28
CASSLNPSRFLCTF
>TRBJ2-1|TRBV4-3
CASSQATTGPYNEQFF
>TRBJ1-1|TRBV2
CASSEALTVAFF
>TRBJ1-1|TRBV19
CASSTYTEAFF
>TRBJ2-7|TRBV6-5
CASRGGGAYEQYF
>TRBJ1-2|TRBV24-1
CATSDLRAGHGYTF
>TRBJ2-1|TRBV5-1
CASELGQGHNEQFF
>TRBJ2-2|TRBV7-8
CASSQGLNTGELFF
>TRBJ2-5|TRBV5-1
CASSLSGAEETQYF
>TRBJ1-2|TRBV19
CASSGSRTGTPNYGYTF